This T cell receptor beta chain was recovered during a study of shared clonotypes between healthy human individuals. A word on this clone: Its antigen is unidentified.

The DNA input per sorted-subset replicate PCR was about 180 ng, corresponding to around 28,000 T cell genomes. Assay: immunoSEQ multiplex PCR; the TCRdb copy retains only in-frame clones and omits some. The sample carries millions of clones, 85% to 95% recorded once. Germline lookup yields CDR1 SEHNR and CDR2 FQNEAQ (reference sequence). The V and J ends lost 3 bases and 3 bases respectively, with 15 bases between them. The length of the CDR3 is 16 residues. Splitting the CD4+ cells yielded a CD45RA+ naive subset and a CD45RA-negative memory subset. Findings of the study overall: Naive subsets generally had larger estimated richness than memory subsets.

This TCR was sampled from a man younger than 35 in good health. The sequenced sample consisted of naive CD4+ T cells sorted from blood. The sample's subset: CD45RA+ positively selected. V usage is TRBV7-9 and J usage is TRBJ1-3; D might be TRBD1 (5 bases). The CDR3 coding sequence is TGTGCCAGCAGCTTTGGGGCCCAGAATTATGGAAACACCATATATTTT. This encodes CASSFGAQNYGNTIYF.